One and the same sample provided the 2 T cell receptor beta chains below, sequenced in a study of OX40 agonist ivuxolimab in advanced cancers. Some clones are missing from TCRdb's copy, which holds only in-frame ones; the method was immunoSEQ multiplex PCR. The table records approximately 65,000 clones, 89% of them present only once. The sequencing used CD4+ or CD8+ T cells sorted from blood, collected in a trial of the OX40 agonist ivuxolimab. All receptors come from an adult with an advanced solid tumor such as melanoma, head and neck, liver or kidney cancer.

The V and J genes are TRBV2 and TRBJ2-7, with D hard to call. The V end lost 4 bases, the J end lost 3 bases, and 7 bases lay between the germline ends. Germline lookup yields CDR1 SNHLY and CDR2 FYNNEI. This CDR3 contains 12 residues. CDR3 in DNA: TGTGCCAGCAGTGCACAGAACTACGAGCAGTACTTC. This encodes CASSAQNYEQYF.

V gene TRBV29-1 combines with J gene TRBJ1-1; 8 nucleotides match TRBD1. Germline trimming cut 7 bases from V and 8 bases from J; bases unmatched to any gene: 9. The CDR3 runs 12 residues. Germline V gives CDR1 SQVTM, CDR2 ANQGSEA. CDR3 loop: CSGYRTGTEAFF. The CDR3, as DNA: TGCAGCGGGTACCGGACAGGGACCGAAGCTTTCTTT.